The 29 T cell receptor beta chains given below trace back to one sample, sequenced in a study of T cells in women clearing cervical HPV infection. Profiling relied on immunoSEQ multiplex PCR, and the TCRdb table lists in-frame clones only, not all of them. This table lists some 16,000 clones. Sequencing was performed on blood buffy coat. The receptors originated from a woman between 18 and 75 years old with a cervical HPV16 infection that either progressed to CIN3+ or cleared (not recorded which).

The part of the CDR3 DNA that was read is TGTGCCAGCAGTTGGACAGGGGGTCAGCCC. Its translation is CASSWTGGQP. The CDR3, in full, reads CASSWTGGQPQHF. The chain has TRBV27 and TRBJ1-5, with 10 bases fitting TRBD1. Coverage ceases 3 residues before the CDR3 finishes, and the germline J gene fills in the end. Germline values: CDR1 MNHEY, CDR2 SMNVEV (reference sequence). The length of the CDR3 is 13 residues. Trimming at V came to 4 bases and at J to 6 bases, leaving 0 bases not matched to a gene.

About this clone: The missing CDR3 end, 3 residues past where the read stops, is filled in from the germline J gene. The chain links TRBV9 to TRBJ1-1; D uncertain. The CDR3 spans 12 residues. CDR1 is SGDLS and CDR2 is YYNGEE in the germline V gene. Trimming left V 5 bases short and J 2 bases short, with 7 bases between. The sequenced CDR3 bases are TGTGCCAGCAGTCCAGGAAACACTGAA. Protein product: CASSPGNTE. The whole CDR3 region reads CASSPGNTEAFF.

About this clone itself: The read gets to within 3 residues of the CDR3 end, and the germline J gene fills in the rest. J is TRBJ2-2 and V is TRBV5-6, with 8 bases fitting TRBD2. Germline CDR1 is SGHDT and CDR2 is YYEEEE. V gave up 4 bases and J gave up 2 bases; unmatched junction bases: 4. CDR3 length: 15 amino acids. The DNA read from the CDR3 is TGTGCCAGCAGCGAACTAGCGGTCAACACCGGGGAG. Translating gives CASSELAVNTGE. The whole CDR3 is CASSELAVNTGELFF.

About this clone itself: Sequencing ends 3 residues short of the CDR3 end; the germline J gene provides the rest. The V call is TRBV19, the J call TRBJ1-1; 9 bases agree with TRBD1. This CDR3 has 12 amino acids. V was pared by 8 bases and J by 4 bases, with 2 bases of the junction left unmatched. The V gene's germline CDR1 is LNHDA and CDR2 SQIVND (reference sequence). CDR3 DNA, as far as it was read: TGTGCCAGTGCGACAGGGGGCACTGAA. Protein: CASATGGTE. From start to end, the CDR3 is CASATGGTEAFF. Full variable domain (rest looked up from reference TRBV19 and TRBJ1-1): DGGITQSPKYLFRKEGQNVTLSCEQNLNHDAMYWYRQDPGQGLRLIYYSQIVNDFQKGDIAEGYSVSREKKESFPLTVTSAQKNPTAFYLCASATGGTEAFFGQGTRLTVV.

Worth noting for this clone: The CDR3 end is not reached by the read, which stops 3 residues before it; the germline J gene fills it in. This sequence joins TRBV2 and TRBJ2-5, with 16 nucleotides matching TRBD2. CDR1 and CDR2 from the germline V gene are SNHLY and FYNNEI. J was trimmed by 6 bases and V by 5 bases; bases with no gene match: 12. CDR3 length: 18 residues. CDR3 DNA, as far as it was read: TGTGCCAGCAGTACCGGGACTAGCGGGGGGGCGAATCCCAAGACC. Protein: CASSTGTSGGANPKT. The full CDR3 reads CASSTGTSGGANPKTQYF.

On this clone itself: The read is 3 residues too short to cover the CDR3 end, so that end is filled in from the germline J gene. The chain links TRBV20-1 to TRBJ2-7, with TRBD1 identical over 12 bases. Trimming took 3 bases from V and 5 from J; bases not matched to a gene: 8. Germline V gives CDR1 DFQATT, CDR2 SNEGSKA (reference sequence). The CDR3 totals 15 residues. The part of the CDR3 DNA that was read is TGCAGTGCTAGGATTCTGGGACAGGGGGCTGACGAG. Translated: CSARILGQGADE. In full, the CDR3 is CSARILGQGADEQYF.

On this clone: Sequencing ends 3 residues short of the CDR3 end; the germline J gene provides the rest. This sequence joins TRBV5-1 and TRBJ2-2; 7 bases agree with TRBD1. CDR1 SGHRS and CDR2 YFSETQ come from the germline V gene. V lost 3 bases and J lost 3; bases outside the gene matches: 8. The CDR3 is 16 amino acids. The sequenced part of the CDR3 DNA is TGCGCCAGCAGCTCGCGTTACAGGGGAGACACCGGGGAG. Translation gives CASSSRYRGDTGE. The CDR3 as a whole reads CASSSRYRGDTGELFF. Full variable domain (rest looked up from reference TRBV5-1 and TRBJ2-2): KAGVTQTPRYLIKTRGQQVTLSCSPISGHRSVSWYQQTPGQGLQFLFEYFSETQRNKGNFPGRFSGRQFSNSRSEMNVSTLELGDSALYLCASSSRYRGDTGELFFGEGSRLTVL.

Remarks on this clone: The CDR3 end lies 3 residues beyond the end of the read and is filled in from the germline J gene. The chain uses TRBV5-3 and TRBJ2-1; D possibly corresponds to TRBD2 (5 bases). TRBV5-3 is classed as an ORF, of uncertain function. Trimming stripped 0 bases from V and 6 bases from J, with 22 bases between. The CDR3 is made up of 18 amino acids. The sequenced CDR3 bases are TGTGCCAGAAGCTTGGGGTGGGAGTGGACTGTAAGGCTCAATGAG. It specifies CARSLGWEWTVRLNE. The entire CDR3 reads CARSLGWEWTVRLNEQFF.

With respect to this clone: The read terminates 3 residues ahead of where the CDR3 ends, so the germline J gene completes it. The chain carries TRBV30 and TRBJ2-1, with 7 bases that match TRBD1. Germline V gene sequence: CDR1 GTSNPN, CDR2 SVGIG (reference sequence). The CDR3 sequence is 13 residues long. Trimming at V came to 2 bases and at J to 7 bases, leaving 5 bases not matched to a gene. The part of the CDR3 DNA that was read is TGTGCCTGGAGTAGGACAGGCCTAAATGAG. Translating gives CAWSRTGLNE. The CDR3 in full is CAWSRTGLNEQFF.

To note about this clone: The observed sequence ends 3 residues before the CDR3 terminus, with the missing tail filled in from the germline J gene. The rearrangement uses TRBV5-6 and TRBJ2-3, with 8 positions matching TRBD1. V lost 4 bases to trimming and J lost 0 bases; unmatched junction nucleotides: 4. Germline-derived CDR1 and CDR2 are SGHDT and YYEEEE. The CDR3 runs to 15 residues. This chain's CDR3 is CASSAGQASTDTQYF. The CDR3 bases that were read are TGTGCCAGCAGCGCGGGACAGGCGAGCACAGATACG.

Turning to this clone: The read comes to an end 3 residues before the CDR3 does, leaving the germline J gene to fill in the end. The V and J genes are TRBV11-2 and TRBJ2-7; no firm D call. Germline V gene sequence: CDR1 SGHAT, CDR2 FQNNGV. The V end was cut by 0 bases, the J end by 3 bases, with 12 bases between. The CDR3 contains 15 residues. This CDR3 reads CASSLELLTFYEQYF. CDR3 bases read: TGTGCCAGCAGCTTAGAGCTACTTACCTTCTACGAG.

Partial CDR3 DNA: TGCGCCAGCAGCCAAGGGGCAGGTACG. Residues: CASSQGAGT. The full CDR3 sequence reads CASSQGAGTQYF. The chain has TRBV4-1 and TRBJ2-3; D call uncertain. The read gets to within 3 residues of the CDR3 end, and the germline J gene fills in the rest. V lost 1 base and J lost 8, with 7 bases in between. The CDR3 covers 12 residues. CDR1 MGHRA and CDR2 YSYEKL come from the germline V gene.

The DNA read from the CDR3 is TGTGCCAGCAGCCAAGATCGACTGCAAGAGACC. It translates to CASSQDRLQET. Given in full, the CDR3 is CASSQDRLQETQYF. V is TRBV4-2 and J is TRBJ2-5, with unresolved D. The CDR3 end lies 3 residues beyond the end of the read and is filled in from the germline J gene. CDR1 is LGHNA, CDR2 YNFKEQ, per germline. This CDR3 is 14 amino acids long. V lost 0 bases, J lost 2 bases, and 7 bases lay in between.

Concerning this clone: The read is 3 residues too short to cover the CDR3 end, so that end is filled in from the germline J gene. The J gene is TRBJ2-2, the V gene TRBV5-1; D is unclear. The CDR3 is made up of 13 amino acids. Germline V lookup: CDR1 SGHRS, CDR2 YFSETQ. V shed 0 bases and J shed 9 bases, with 9 bases lying between them. The CDR3 sequence is CASSLAQDRELFF. CDR3 DNA (partial): TGCGCCAGCAGCTTGGCCCAGGATCGGGAG.

About this clone itself: The read finishes 3 residues shy of the CDR3 end, and the germline J gene is used to complete it. The rearrangement joins TRBV10-2 to TRBJ2-3, with 10 bases that match TRBD2. The CDR3 extends over 14 amino acids. With V trimmed by 6 bases and J by 3 bases, 3 bases remained unmatched. From germline, CDR1 is WSHSY and CDR2 SAAADI. The CDR3 spells CASSLAGVTDTQYF. CDR3 DNA (partial): TGCGCCAGCAGCCTAGCGGGAGTGACAGATACG.

As for this clone: The read stops 3 residues short of the end of the CDR3; the missing end is completed from the germline J gene. The chain couples TRBV5-1 to TRBJ2-7; maybe TRBD1 (5 bases). Between the trimmed V and J ends, which lost 3 bases and 1 base, there was a span of 11 bases. The CDR3 length is 14 residues. CDR1 and CDR2 from the germline V gene are SGHRS and YFSETQ. CDR3 residues: CASSSQGDSYEQYF. CDR3 DNA, as far as it was read: TGCGCCAGCAGCTCGCAGGGTGATTCCTACGAG.

Remarks on this clone: The CDR3 extends 3 residues past the end of the read, so its final part is completed from the germline J gene. The chain combines TRBV24-1 with TRBJ2-1, with 9 nucleotides matching TRBD1. CDR1 is KGHDR, CDR2 SFDVKD, per germline. J gave up 9 bases and V 5 bases, and 7 bases lay outside the gene matches. This CDR3 spans 14 amino acids. CDR3 protein: CATSAGTGLIEQFF. The DNA read from the CDR3 is TGTGCCACCAGTGCCGGGACAGGGTTAATTGAG.

Note on this clone: The CDR3 end falls 3 residues outside the read, so it is completed with the germline J gene. The chain links TRBV13 to TRBJ2-5, with 8 nucleotides matching TRBD2. Germline CDR1 and CDR2: PRHDT and FYEKMQ (reference sequence). V was pared by 3 bases and J by 4 bases, with 10 bases of the junction left unmatched. The CDR3 is made up of 16 amino acids. CDR3 DNA, as far as it was read: TGTGCCAGCAGCTTCCGACCGGGACTAGGGATAGAGACC. It specifies CASSFRPGLGIET. The entire CDR3 protein is CASSFRPGLGIETQYF.

As regards this clone: The read falls 3 residues short of the CDR3 end, and the missing part is taken from the germline J gene. The J gene is TRBJ1-4, the V gene TRBV6-1; a possible D gene is TRBD1 (5 bases). V was cut by 8 bases and J by 1 base, with 11 bases left in between. CDR1 MNHNS and CDR2 SASEGT come from the germline V gene. This CDR3 comprises 14 residues. The CDR3: CASGGDRTNEKLFF. CDR3 DNA, as far as it was read: TGTGCCAGCGGTGGAGACAGAACTAATGAAAAA.

Turning to this clone: Read coverage stops 3 residues before the CDR3 terminus; the germline J gene supplies the remainder. This chain joins TRBV6-2 or TRBV6-3 and TRBJ2-3; D is ambiguous. With 6 bases removed from V and 4 bases from J, the gap between germline ends came to 8 bases. Germline V gene lookup returns CDR1 MNHEY and CDR2 SVGEGT. The length of the CDR3 is 12 residues. The sequenced part of the CDR3 DNA is TGTGCCAGCAGCCGCGCGGCAGATACG. Translation gives CASSRAADT. The whole CDR3 reads CASSRAADTQYF.

Comments on this clone: Read data end 3 residues before the CDR3 end; the end is taken from the germline J gene. The gene calls are TRBV7-3 and TRBJ1-6; D is perhaps TRBD1 (6 bases). The V gene lost 2 bases and the J gene lost 8 bases, with 10 bases spanning the gap. CDR3 length equals 14 residues. Germline V CDR1 and CDR2: SGHTA, FQGTGA. CDR3 DNA (partial): TGTGCCAGCAGCTTATCAGGACAGTATTCACCC. Its protein product is CASSLSGQYSP. The full CDR3 sequence reads CASSLSGQYSPLHF.

A note on this clone: The read halts 3 residues ahead of the CDR3 end, with the missing end drawn from the germline J gene. This chain links TRBV5-6 with TRBJ2-3; 10 bases are a match to TRBD2. This CDR3 comprises 15 residues. The ends lost 4 bases at V and 4 bases at J; junction bases unmatched: 6. From germline, CDR1 is SGHDT and CDR2 YYEEEE. The CDR3 loop reads CASSRGLAISDTQYF. Incomplete CDR3 DNA: TGTGCCAGCAGCCGGGGACTAGCGATTTCAGATACG.

Points on this clone: The CDR3 is cut off 3 residues early in the read; its end comes from the germline J gene. This chain uses TRBV20-1 with TRBJ2-1; D is unresolved. Trimming cost V 3 bases and J 0 bases, with 12 bases left between them. CDR3 size: 15 residues. Germline CDR1 is DFQATT and CDR2 is SNEGSKA (reference sequence). Incomplete CDR3 DNA: TGCAGTGCTAGTCGAGCGCTCAGCTCCTACAATGAG. The encoded protein is CSASRALSSYNE. The entire CDR3 reads CSASRALSSYNEQFF.

Comment on this clone: The CDR3 end is not reached by the read, which stops 3 residues before it; the germline J gene fills it in. The chain carries TRBV20-1 and TRBJ2-7, with TRBD2 identical over 8 bases. CDR3 length: 14 amino acids. The V segment lost 2 bases and the J segment 6 bases; nucleotides outside the gene matches: 9. Per germline, CDR1 DFQATT and CDR2 SNEGSKA (reference sequence). Partial CDR3 DNA: TGCAGTGCTAGATCCCCGGGACTAGAGGTCGAG. Protein product: CSARSPGLEVE. The entire CDR3 sequence reads CSARSPGLEVEQYF.

A note on this clone: Read sequence stops 3 residues before the CDR3 end, and the germline J gene provides the missing end. The rearrangement joins TRBV30 to TRBJ2-3; 7 bases fit TRBD2. Unmatched junction bases numbered 12, after V lost 6 bases and J lost 3 bases. CDR3 length equals 15 residues. Looked up from germline, CDR1 is GTSNPN and CDR2 is SVGIG (reference sequence). Partial CDR3 DNA: TGTGCCTGTCCCTTGCGGGGCGGGGGAACAGATACG. Translating gives CACPLRGGGTDT. From start to end, the CDR3 is CACPLRGGGTDTQYF.

As regards this clone: The CDR3 end is not reached by the read, which stops 3 residues before it; the germline J gene fills it in. J is TRBJ1-1 and V is TRBV6-1; 8 bases map to TRBD1. Germline V gene sequence: CDR1 MNHNS, CDR2 SASEGT. The CDR3 covers 14 residues. The CDR3 sequence is CASSEALRTGEAFF. CDR3 DNA (partial): TGTGCCAGCAGTGAAGCTCTAAGGACAGGGGAA.

About this clone itself: The read stops 3 residues short of the end of the CDR3; the missing end is completed from the germline J gene. The V and J genes are TRBV29-1 and TRBJ1-1; no reliable D call. Germline loops: CDR1 SQVTM, CDR2 ANQGSEA. This CDR3 spans 11 amino acids. The covered CDR3 bases are TGCAGCGTTGAACTGGGCTCCGAA. Residues: CSVELGSE. The whole CDR3 is CSVELGSEAFF.

On this clone: The read stops 3 residues short of the end of the CDR3; the missing end is completed from the germline J gene. The chain employs TRBV7-3 and TRBJ2-1; 10 nucleotides line up with TRBD2. The CDR3 extends over 14 amino acids. CDR1 is SGHTA and CDR2 is FQGTGA in the germline V gene. V dropped 5 bases and J dropped 7; count of bases not matched to a gene: 5. The CDR3 loop reads CASSLAGVQNEQFF. Partial CDR3 DNA: TGTGCCAGCAGCCTAGCGGGAGTTCAGAATGAG.

A word on this clone: The read ends 3 residues early relative to the CDR3; the germline J gene fills the gap. The rearrangement joins TRBV6-2 or TRBV6-3 to TRBJ1-5; possible D gene TRBD1, 6 bases. Trimming took 5 bases from V and 3 from J, leaving 11 bases between them. There are 14 residues in the CDR3. Germline CDR1 is MNHEY and CDR2 is SVGEGT. CDR3 DNA (partial): TGTGCCAGCAGTAAGACAGGCGACAATCAGCCC. Encoded protein: CASSKTGDNQP. The CDR3 in full is CASSKTGDNQPQHF.